These 3 T cell receptor beta chains were sequenced from one sample in a study of radiation and T cells in renal cell carcinoma. Libraries were prepared by immunoSEQ multiplex PCR; TCRdb keeps only in-frame clonotypes and omits some of them. The sample holds 150,000 to 200,000 clones, approximately 90% seen once. Sample time point: blood 4 weeks post-SBRT, at nephrectomy. Treatment meaning: 15 Gy SBRT to primary tumor, nephrectomy 4 weeks later. This material consisted of blood, taken from a patient whose treatment included radiotherapy and nephrectomy. All receptors derive from a woman in her 50s with renal cell carcinoma.

This clone was seen only once. This chain connects TRBV5-1 to TRBJ1-1; maybe TRBD1 (6 bases). In germline, CDR1 is SGHRS, CDR2 YFSETQ. The V gene lost 0 bases and the J gene lost 0 bases, with 9 bases spanning the gap. CDR3 length equals 15 residues. This CDR3 is CASSLDQGMNTEAFF. Here the CDR3 DNA reads TGCGCCAGCAGCTTGGACCAGGGGATGAACACTGAAGCTTTCTTT. Drawing the rest from reference TRBV5-1 and TRBJ1-1, the complete variable domain is KAGVTQTPRYLIKTRGQQVTLSCSPISGHRSVSWYQQTPGQGLQFLFEYFSETQRNKGNFPGRFSGRQFSNSRSEMNVSTLELGDSALYLCASSLDQGMNTEAFFGQGTRLTVV.

CDR3 nucleotides: TGTGCCAGCAGCTTAGCGGGACTAGCGGGGGGGCCTGAGCAGTACTTC. It codes for CASSLAGLAGGPEQYF. This chain connects TRBV7-2 to TRBJ2-7; 16 nucleotides align to TRBD2. The V gene's germline CDR1 is SGHTA and CDR2 FQGNSA. The CDR3 totals 16 residues. V shed 0 bases, J shed 7 bases, and the junction held 3 bases outside the gene matches.

The chain combines TRBV19 with TRBJ1-5, with D unresolved. The length of the CDR3 is 17 residues. V dropped 7 bases and J dropped 2 bases, with 21 bases sitting between them. CDR1 LNHDA and CDR2 SQIVND come from the germline V gene (reference sequence). CDR3 coding DNA: TGTGCCAGTAACCTCATAACGGGAGGTGGGGGCAATCAGCCCCAGCATTTT. This translates into CASNLITGGGGNQPQHF.